This T cell receptor beta chain was found in a study of blood T cells in healthy people across ages. Only a few counts were recorded for this clonotype. A second about 6 to 11 cycle PCR used barcoded and J-beta primers. TCRdb reanalysed the 5' RACE reads using MiXCR and keeps one entry per CDR3 protein. The table has 650,000 to 1,000,000 distinct CDR3 sequences, roughly 46% seen once. The CDR3 length is 15 residues. Trimming removed 0 bases at V and 4 bases at J, with 10 bases between. Germline CDR1 reads LGHNA; CDR2 reads YSLEER. The chain recombines TRBV4-3 with TRBJ1-5; possibly TRBD1 for D (5 bases). The clonotype originates from a man older than 75 in good health. The source material was blood. CDR3 DNA sequence: TGCGCCAGCAGCCAAGACAGGGAGGCAAATCAGCCCCAGCATTTT. Translation: CASSQDREANQPQHF.